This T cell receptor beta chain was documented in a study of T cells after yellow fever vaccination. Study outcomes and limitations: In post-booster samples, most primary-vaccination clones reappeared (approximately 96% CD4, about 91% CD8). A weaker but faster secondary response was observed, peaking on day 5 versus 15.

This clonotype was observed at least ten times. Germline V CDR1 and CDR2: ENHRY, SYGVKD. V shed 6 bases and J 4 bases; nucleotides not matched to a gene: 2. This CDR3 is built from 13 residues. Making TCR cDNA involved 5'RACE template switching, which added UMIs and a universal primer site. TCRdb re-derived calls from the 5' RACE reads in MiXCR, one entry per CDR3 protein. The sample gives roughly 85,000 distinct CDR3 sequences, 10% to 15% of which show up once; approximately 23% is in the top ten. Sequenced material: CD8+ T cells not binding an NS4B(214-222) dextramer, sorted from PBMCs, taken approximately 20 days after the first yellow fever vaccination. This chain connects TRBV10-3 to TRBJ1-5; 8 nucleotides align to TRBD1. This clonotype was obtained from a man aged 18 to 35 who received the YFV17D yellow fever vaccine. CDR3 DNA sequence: TGTGCCATCAGGACAGGGGAAAATCAGCCCCAGCATTTT. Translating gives CAIRTGENQPQHF.